The rows below give T cell receptor beta chains drawn from one sample of a study of regulatory T cells in long-lasting Graves disease. TCRdb fed the multiplex PCR reads into MiXCR, producing one record per CDR3 protein. The data hold 400,000 or so distinct CDR3 sequences, with roughly a quarter observed a single time. This specimen consisted of peripheral blood mononuclear cells (PBMCs), obtained when the disease was refractory, from a patient treated with antithyroid drugs. Source of these receptors: a female donor with Graves disease. CDR3s include the opening cysteine and the closing phenylalanine or tryptophan. A D gene is named only where the DNA matches it firmly. Not every row has a clone size; where given, it reads once, few, many or a size class.

V gene	clone size	D gene	J gene	CDR3 DNA	CDR3 protein
TRBV27	once	TRBD1	TRBJ1-6	TGTGCCAGCAGTATCCTCGGCAGGGGGTCCTATTCACCCCTCCACTTT	CASSILGRGSYSPLHF
TRBV18	few	TRBD2	TRBJ2-5	TGTGCCAGCTCTATAAAGTCCGCTAGCGGGATATACCAAGAGACCCAGTACTTC	CASSIKSASGIYQETQYF
TRBV29-1	-	TRBD1	TRBJ2-2	TGCAGCACCCGGACAGGGGGCCGGGCCGGGGAGCTGTTTTTT	CSTRTGGRAGELFF
TRBV29-1	-	TRBD2	TRBJ2-7	TGCAGCGTGCGGGAGTCGGGCTACGAGCAGTACTTC	CSVRESGYEQYF
TRBV20-1	-	TRBD1	TRBJ1-1	TGCAGTGCTAGACCCTCGACAGGGAGGGCCAGGACCGGGACTGAAGCTTTCTTT	CSARPSTGRARTGTEAFF
TRBV9	-	-	TRBJ2-2	TGTGCCAGCAGCGTAGGGGGGGCGTCGTACGGGGAGCTGTTTTTT	CASSVGGASYGELFF
TRBV5-1	few	-	TRBJ2-6	TGCGCCAGCAGTGTAGCTTCTGGGGCCAACGTCCTGACTTTC	CASSVASGANVLTF
TRBV29-1	few	-	TRBJ1-1	TGCAGCGTTGATGGGAGGGTGAACACTGAAGCTTTCTTT	CSVDGRVNTEAFF
TRBV3-1	few	TRBD2	TRBJ2-5	TGTGCCAGCAGCCAAGGAAAACTAGCGGGAGCTCAAGAGACCCAGTACTTC	CASSQGKLAGAQETQYF
TRBV7-8	many	-	TRBJ2-2	TGTGCCAGCAGCTTAGCGGGTCTCACCGGGGAGCTGTTTTTT	CASSLAGLTGELFF
TRBV28	many	TRBD2	TRBJ2-7	TGTGCCAGCAGTCTCCCGGGACTAGCGGGAGGATACGAGCAGTACTTC	CASSLPGLAGGYEQYF
TRBV27	many	-	TRBJ1-1	TGTGCCAGCAGTGCTCAGCGAATGAACACTGAAGCTTTCTTT	CASSAQRMNTEAFF
TRBV4-1	-	TRBD2	TRBJ2-7	TGCGCCAGCAGCCAACCACTAGCGGGCTACGAGCAGTACTTC	CASSQPLAGYEQYF
TRBV11-3	many	-	TRBJ1-2	TGTGCCAGCAGCCCGGGGACCCGGGACACCTTAGACGGCTACACCTTC	CASSPGTRDTLDGYTF
TRBV24-1	many	-	TRBJ1-5	TGTGCCACCAGTGATTCTCGGACAGTCAATCAGCCCCAGCATTTT	CATSDSRTVNQPQHF
TRBV6-1	-	-	TRBJ1-2	TGTGCCAGCAGTGGCTCAGCGGGCTATGGCTACACCTTC	CASSGSAGYGYTF
TRBV6-1	few	TRBD1	TRBJ2-7	TGTGCCAGCAGTGCCGGGACAGGGATTGAGCAGTACTTC	CASSAGTGIEQYF
TRBV7-2	many	-	TRBJ2-7	TGTGCCAGCAGCTCAAGACAGCTTATGAGCTACGAGCAGTACTTC	CASSSRQLMSYEQYF
TRBV7-9	many	-	TRBJ1-4	TGTGCCAGCAGCAAGGCGGGGATAACCGCTAATGAAAAACTGTTTTTT	CASSKAGITANEKLFF